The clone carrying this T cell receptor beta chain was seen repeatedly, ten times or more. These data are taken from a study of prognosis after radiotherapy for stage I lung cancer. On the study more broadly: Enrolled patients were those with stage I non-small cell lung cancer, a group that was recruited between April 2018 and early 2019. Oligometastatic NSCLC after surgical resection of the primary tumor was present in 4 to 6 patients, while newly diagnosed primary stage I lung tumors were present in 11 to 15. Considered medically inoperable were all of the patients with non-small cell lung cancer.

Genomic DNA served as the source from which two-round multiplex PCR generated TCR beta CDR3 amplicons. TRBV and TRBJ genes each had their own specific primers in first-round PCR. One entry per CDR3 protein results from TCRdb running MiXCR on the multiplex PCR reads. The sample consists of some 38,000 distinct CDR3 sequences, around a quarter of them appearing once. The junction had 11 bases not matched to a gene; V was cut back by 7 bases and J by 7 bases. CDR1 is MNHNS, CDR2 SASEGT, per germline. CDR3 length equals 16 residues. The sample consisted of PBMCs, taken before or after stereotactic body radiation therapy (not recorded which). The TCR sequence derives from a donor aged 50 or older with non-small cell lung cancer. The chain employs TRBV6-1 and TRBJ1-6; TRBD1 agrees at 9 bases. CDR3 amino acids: CASTRDRVLGNSPLHF. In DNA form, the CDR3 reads TGTGCCAGCACCCGGGACAGGGTTTTGGGGAATTCACCCCTCCACTTT.